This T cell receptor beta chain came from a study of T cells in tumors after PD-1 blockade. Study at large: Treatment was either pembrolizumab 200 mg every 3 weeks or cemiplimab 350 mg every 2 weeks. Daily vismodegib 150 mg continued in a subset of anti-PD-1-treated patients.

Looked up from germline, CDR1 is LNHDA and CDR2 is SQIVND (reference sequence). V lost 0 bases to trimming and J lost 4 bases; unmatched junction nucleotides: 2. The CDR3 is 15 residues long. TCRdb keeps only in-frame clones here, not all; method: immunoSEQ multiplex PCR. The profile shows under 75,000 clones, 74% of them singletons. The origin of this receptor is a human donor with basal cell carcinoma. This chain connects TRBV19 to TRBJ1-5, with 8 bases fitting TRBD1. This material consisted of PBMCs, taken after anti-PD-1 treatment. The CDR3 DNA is TGTGCCAGTAGTATAGACAGGGGGCAAAATCAGCCCCAGCATTTT. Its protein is CASSIDRGQNQPQHF.